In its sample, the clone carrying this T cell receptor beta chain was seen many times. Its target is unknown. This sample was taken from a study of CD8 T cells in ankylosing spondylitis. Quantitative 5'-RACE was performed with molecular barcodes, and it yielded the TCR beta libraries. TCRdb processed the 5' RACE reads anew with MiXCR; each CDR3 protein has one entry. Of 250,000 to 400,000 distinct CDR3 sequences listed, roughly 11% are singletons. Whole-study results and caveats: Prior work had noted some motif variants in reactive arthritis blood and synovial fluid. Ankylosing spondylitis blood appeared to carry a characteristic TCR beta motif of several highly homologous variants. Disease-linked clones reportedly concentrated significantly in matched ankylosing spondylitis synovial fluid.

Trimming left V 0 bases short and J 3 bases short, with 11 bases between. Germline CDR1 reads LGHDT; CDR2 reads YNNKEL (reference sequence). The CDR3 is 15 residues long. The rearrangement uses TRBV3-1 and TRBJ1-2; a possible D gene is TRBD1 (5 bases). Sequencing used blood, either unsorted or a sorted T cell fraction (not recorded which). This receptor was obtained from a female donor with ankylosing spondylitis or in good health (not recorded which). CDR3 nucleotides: TGTGCCAGCAGCCAAGATATGGCCAGGGACTATGGCTACACCTTC. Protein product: CASSQDMARDYGYTF. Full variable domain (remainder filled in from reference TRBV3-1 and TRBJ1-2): DTAVSQTPKYLVTQMGNDKSIKCEQNLGHDTMYWYKQDSKKFLKIMFSYNNKELIINETVPNRFSPKSPDKAHLNLHINSLELGDSAVYFCASSQDMARDYGYTFGSGTRLTVV.